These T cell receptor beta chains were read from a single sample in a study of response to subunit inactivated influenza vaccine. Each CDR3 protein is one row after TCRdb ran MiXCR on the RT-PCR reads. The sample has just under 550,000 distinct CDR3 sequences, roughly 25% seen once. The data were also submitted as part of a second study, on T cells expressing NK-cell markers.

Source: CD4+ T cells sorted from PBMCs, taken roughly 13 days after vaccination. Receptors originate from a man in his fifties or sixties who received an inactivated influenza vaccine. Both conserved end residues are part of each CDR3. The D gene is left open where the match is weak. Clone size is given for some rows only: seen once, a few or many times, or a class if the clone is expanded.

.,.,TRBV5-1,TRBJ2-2,TGCGCCAGCAGCGGGATCCTAGACACCGGGGAGCTGTTTTTT,CASSGILDTGELFF
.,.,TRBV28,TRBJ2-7,TGTGCCAGCAGTATCCTTCCCTACGAGCAGTACTTC,CASSILPYEQYF
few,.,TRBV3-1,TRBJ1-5,TGTGCCAGCAGCCAGCGGGGGACGAGCAATCAGCCCCAGCATTTT,CASSQRGTSNQPQHF
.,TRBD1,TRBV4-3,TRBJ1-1,TGCGCCAGCAGCCTTCAGACAGGGGAGGTGGCTTTCTTT,CASSLQTGEVAFF
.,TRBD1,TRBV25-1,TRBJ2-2,TGTGCCAGCAAGGGACAGGGGGTATCCGGGGAGCTGTTTTTT,CASKGQGVSGELFF
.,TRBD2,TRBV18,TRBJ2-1,TGTGCCAGCTCACCACAACCCGGGACTAATAATGAGCAGTTCTTC,CASSPQPGTNNEQFF
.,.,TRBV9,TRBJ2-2,TGTGCCAGCAGCGTAACCTACACCGGGGAGCTGTTTTTT,CASSVTYTGELFF
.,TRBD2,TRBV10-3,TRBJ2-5,TGTGCCACCCGGACTAGCGGGGGGGAGACCCAGTACTTC,CATRTSGGETQYF
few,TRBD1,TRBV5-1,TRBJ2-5,TGCGCCAGCAGCTTCCAGGGGGCGCGGCAAGAGACCCAGTACTTC,CASSFQGARQETQYF
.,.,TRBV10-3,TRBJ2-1,TGTGCCATCAGTGAACAGGGTATGGGAGGCCCCTACAATGAGCAGTTCTTC,CAISEQGMGGPYNEQFF
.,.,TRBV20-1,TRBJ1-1,TGCAGTGCTAGAATTCCAGGTACGAACACTGAAGCTTTCTTT,CSARIPGTNTEAFF
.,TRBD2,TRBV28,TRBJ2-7,TGTGCCAGCAGTGCCCGACTAGCGGGAGTAAGCGAGCAGTACTTC,CASSARLAGVSEQYF
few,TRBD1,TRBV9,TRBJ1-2,TGTGCCAGCAGCGTAGGCGAGGGGGCGCGAGGGGGCTACACCTTC,CASSVGEGARGGYTF
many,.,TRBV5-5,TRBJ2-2,TGTGCCAGCAGCTTAGGACCCAGTCCGAACACCGGGGAGCTGTTTTTT,CASSLGPSPNTGELFF
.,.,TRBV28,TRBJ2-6,TGTGCCAGCAGTTTAGGAGCAGGGACTGGGGCCAACGTCCTGACTTTC,CASSLGAGTGANVLTF
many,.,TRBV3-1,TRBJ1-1,TGTGCCAGCAGCCAAGAACGAGTGAAACAGAACACTGAAGCTTTCTTT,CASSQERVKQNTEAFF
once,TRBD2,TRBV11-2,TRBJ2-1,TGTGCCAGCAGCCAAAGTGGGGCCGGGACTAGCGGGGGATTTGAGCAGTTCTTC,CASSQSGAGTSGGFEQFF
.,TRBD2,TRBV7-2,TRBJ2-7,TGTGCCAGCAGCCCGGGACTAGCGTCCCCTCCCTACGAGCAGTACTTC,CASSPGLASPPYEQYF
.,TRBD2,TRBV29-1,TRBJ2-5,TGCAGCGTTGGGCCTAGCGGAAAAGAGACCCAGTACTTC,CSVGPSGKETQYF
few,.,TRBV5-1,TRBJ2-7,TGCGCCAGCAGCTTTGACAGTTTCTCCTACGAGCAGTACTTC,CASSFDSFSYEQYF
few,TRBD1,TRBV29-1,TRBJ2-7,TGCAGCGTTGGGGACAGGGGGTCTTTCGAGCAGTACTTC,CSVGDRGSFEQYF
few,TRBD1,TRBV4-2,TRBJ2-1,TGTGCCAGCAGCCAGGGCCCCCGGGACAGCTACAATGAGCAGTTCTTC,CASSQGPRDSYNEQFF
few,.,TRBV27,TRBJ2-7,TGTGCCAGCAGTTTAACGGGGGACGGGCAGTACTTC,CASSLTGDGQYF
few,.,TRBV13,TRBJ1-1,TGTGCCAGCAGCTTAATCGGGATCACTGAAGCTTTCTTT,CASSLIGITEAFF
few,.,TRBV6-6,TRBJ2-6,TGTGCCAGCAGGGCGGAGGGGGCCAACGTCCTGACTTTC,CASRAEGANVLTF
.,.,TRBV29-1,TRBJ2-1,TGCAGCGCACGAAGGACAGATTACAATGAGCAGTTCTTC,CSARRTDYNEQFF
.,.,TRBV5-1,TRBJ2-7,TGCGCCAGCAGCTTGCCGGGAAGAGGGGACGAGCAGTACTTC,CASSLPGRGDEQYF
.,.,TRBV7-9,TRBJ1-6,TGTGCCAGCAGCTTATCGGCCGGTAATTCACCCCTCCACTTT,CASSLSAGNSPLHF
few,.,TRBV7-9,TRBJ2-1,TGTGCCAGCAGCTCCGACTACCAGGGCCGATTTGTGGAGTTCTTC,CASSSDYQGRFVEFF
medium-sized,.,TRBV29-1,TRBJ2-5,TGCAGCGTGGCCTGGCGGGACCGAGAGACCCAGTACTTC,CSVAWRDRETQYF
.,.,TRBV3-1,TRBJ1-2,TGTGCCAGCAGCCAAATGATGGGGTTGAGCTATGGCTACACCTTC,CASSQMMGLSYGYTF
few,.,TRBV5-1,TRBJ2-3,TGCGCCAGCAGCTTGGCCCCGACGAGCACAGATACGCAGTATTTT,CASSLAPTSTDTQYF
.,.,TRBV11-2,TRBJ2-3,TGTGCCAGCAGCCCCCTGGGGGGCCTCCTCACAGATACGCAGTATTTT,CASSPLGGLLTDTQYF
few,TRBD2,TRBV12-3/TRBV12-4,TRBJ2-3,TGTGCCAGCAGTTTCCGGGGACTAGCGGGAGTATGGGATACGCAGTATTTT,CASSFRGLAGVWDTQYF
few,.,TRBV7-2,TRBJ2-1,TGTGCCAGCACCCCTACCCCGAGGAATGAGCAGTTCTTC,CASTPTPRNEQFF
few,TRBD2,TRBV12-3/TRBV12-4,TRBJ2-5,TGTGCCAGCAGTCCCCGGGGGGTGGGGAAGGGGGAGACCCAGTACTTC,CASSPRGVGKGETQYF
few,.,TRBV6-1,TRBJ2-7,TGTGCCAGCAGTGAAGCTCAGGTCGGCTTCCTCTACGAGCAGTACTTC,CASSEAQVGFLYEQYF
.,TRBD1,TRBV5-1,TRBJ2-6,TGCGCCAGCAGCATAACCGGGACAGGGTATCTCTCTGGGGCCAACGTCCTGACTTTC,CASSITGTGYLSGANVLTF
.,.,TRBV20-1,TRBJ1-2,TGCAGTGCTCCCCAGGGACCGTCCACCTATGGCTACACCTTC,CSAPQGPSTYGYTF
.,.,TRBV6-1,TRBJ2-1,TGTGCCAGCAGGGAACAACCGGGACTCAACTACAATGAGCAGTTCTTC,CASREQPGLNYNEQFF